This record covers a single T cell receptor beta chain. Its antigen specificity is not known. Base qualities are not recorded, but no much larger clone differs from it by a single base. Using the deep immunoSEQ assay, TCR CDR3 regions were amplified from genomic DNA by multiplex PCR. Extracted genomic DNA from each cell subset was distributed evenly across all wells of several immunoSEQ 96-well plates, and each plate was treated as a replicate. Each replicate PCR for sorted subsets received 150 to 250 ng genomic DNA, equal to 28,000 or so T cell genomes. Purified libraries were quantified with a Qubit 3.0 fluorometer, sized on a Bioanalyzer 2100, and re-quantified with the KAPA Library Quantification kit. A separate single-read 150-cycle Illumina NextSeq 550 flow cell was used to sequence each immunoSEQ 96-well plate. On the authors' methods: The immunoSEQ output contained only junctional sequences without quality scores, so filtering could not match that applied to full-length reads. To assign V/J genes and CDR3, sequences were annotated against IMGT germline references using PyIR, a Python wrapper for IgBLAST v1.9. Any read was removed if the V/J assignment was weak (E-value above 1e-6), the CDR3 was missing, or the read contained stop codons, out-of-frame junctions, or ambiguous translated residues. A V3J clonotype was defined by an identical inferred V gene, J gene, and CDR3 amino acid sequence. To compute the percentage overlap between repertoires, the number of shared unique clonotypes was divided by the size of the smaller repertoire. Richness of each repertoire was evaluated using RTK rarefaction, the Chao1 estimator, and Recon v2.1 estimates of unobserved clonotypes. OLGA was used to compute generation probabilities for all TCRbeta clonotypes that the gDNA method yielded from a handful of donors. Sourced from immuneACCESS, this table was stored by TCRdb with only in-frame sequences that have V and J called. A share of the clones is absent; for the studies checked, an unresolved V gene accounts for under half, and the remainder has no known explanation. V and J calls and clone size are those listed in that table; D and trimming were worked out from the DNA. This sample comprises approximately 1,500,000 clones, around 98% of them detected only once. Around 0.45% of the sample rests with the top ten.

This sample was included in a study of shared clonotypes between healthy human individuals (dated by TCRdb to about 2020). With regard to the full study: A couple of women and a few men aged 18 to 49 years were included in the cohort. For each donor, CD4 naive and CD4 memory were each run on three plates, CD8 naive on two plates, and CD8 memory on one plate. The study deeply sequenced blood TCR repertoires of about 5 healthy adults to estimate repertoire size and the extent of clonotype sharing between individuals. Libraries were prepared and TCR repertoires were sequenced by different laboratories using diverse techniques, in order to increase sequencing depth and limit assay-specific biases. Leukapheresis yielded between about 0.94 and 8.9 billion PBMCs per donor. On the study overall, not on this receptor specifically: When four donors were compared, the shared fraction of clonotypes was roughly 4.8% for naive CD4, approximately 3.3% for naive CD8, 2.3% for memory CD4, and around 0.37% for memory CD8. Sampling was limited to blood, and TCR repertoires in tissue likely differ from TCR repertoires in blood. Incomplete sequencing was indicated by rarefaction of sorted-subset datasets, despite the large sequencing depth. Compared with non-shared clonotypes, the clonotypes found in all four sorted-subset donors had higher generation probabilities. Based on pairwise subsampling, the degree of clonotype sharing among donors was expected to be affected by sequencing depth. Estimated clonotype richness was generally larger for naive than for memory subsets. Because the study included only a small number of donors, the genetic and exposure-history diversity represented was limited.

Donors were healthy HIV-negative adults with no recently reported acute infections or vaccinations. Every donor was a Caucasian adult residing in Nashville, Tennessee, USA. CD4+ T cells were enriched by magnetic negative selection, after which naive cells were positively selected on CD45RA and the negative fraction was taken as the memory subset. Blood was collected by leukapheresis, and PBMCs were isolated by Ficoll-Histopaque density gradient centrifugation and then cryopreserved in liquid nitrogen vapor phase. Purity and quantity of every magnetically sorted T cell population were checked by analytical flow cytometry. Each sorted fraction had its genomic DNA isolated and then quantified by UV absorbance on a Nanodrop 2000c. The receptor was derived from a man aged 25-40 years in good health. Sequencing was done on a sample of naive CD4+ T cells sorted from blood. In light of the paper, this sample's cell subset or site label describes: CD45RA+ positively selected.

The CDR3 region has the sequence CATWDRTNQPQHF. The bases read TGTGCCACCTGGGACAGGACAAATCAGCCCCAGCATTTT. The V gene is TRBV19 and the J gene is TRBJ1-5; TRBD1 fits 8 bases in the junction. The CDR3 runs 13 amino acids, cysteine and phenylalanine included. Solely the CDR3 DNA is kept, with 39 bases framed from the first base. From V the trimming removes 10 bases and from J it removes 4 bases, while the gene matches leave 6 bases of the junction unaccounted for. Via the germline V gene (reference sequence), CDR1 is LNHDA and CDR2 SQIVND.